This T cell receptor beta chain is from a study of blood T cell repertoires in COVID-19. Germline V gene lookup returns CDR1 SGHNT and CDR2 YYREEE (reference sequence). There are 16 residues in the CDR3. Trimming took 4 bases from V and 5 from J; bases not matched to a gene: 10. Here immunoSEQ multiplex PCR was the method, and the copy in TCRdb shows in-frame clones only, minus some. The sample has about 180,000 clones; 75% to 90% are singletons. The sequenced sample was peripheral blood. The receptor comes from a woman between 40 and 50 years old with COVID-19, enrolled during active disease. The chain couples TRBV5-4 to TRBJ2-5, with 11 positions matching TRBD2. The CDR3 DNA reads as TGTGCCAGCAGCCTTGAACTAGCGGGAGTTAGGGAGACCCAGTACTTC. This sequence encodes CASSLELAGVRETQYF.